Below, 25 T cell receptor beta chains from the same sample are listed, as sequenced in a study of tumor-infiltrating lymphocytes in primary liver carcinoma. TCR beta cDNA was made from 400 to 500 ng total RNA with a constant-region primer. A slightly modified ARM-PCR protocol with three nested multiplex PCR rounds produced these TCR beta libraries. Each of the first two PCR rounds ran nine to ten cycles with TRBV1-TRBV30 forward and C-beta reverse primers. TCRdb redid the calling of the multiplex PCR reads with MiXCR, one entry per CDR3 protein. The sample consists of fewer than 400,000 distinct CDR3 sequences, 45% to 70% of them appearing once. The blood RNA (from unsorted whole blood) was obtained, and germline DNA was also extracted. The sample taken for sequencing was peripheral blood. The source is a woman in her twenties or thirties with primary liver carcinoma and hepatitis B virus infection.

This clonotype was found many times. The junction does not match germline at one end; this may be a read error. The CDR3 loop reads CASSLAEYEQYF. The CDR3, as DNA: TGTGCCAGCAGTCTAGCGGAATACGAGCAGTACTTC. This chain connects TRBV12-3 or TRBV12-4 to TRBJ2-7, with TRBD2 identical over 7 bases. The CDR3 is 12 amino acids.

Turning to this clonotype: A much larger clonotype is one base distant, so this may be a read error. This chain joins TRBV12-3 or TRBV12-4 and TRBJ2-1; TRBD1 matches 9 bases. There are 14 residues in the CDR3. The CDR3 DNA is TGTGCCGGCAGTGGGACAGGGCGCTACAATGAGCAGTTCTTC. Translated: CAGSGTGRYNEQFF.

This chain connects TRBV6-6 to TRBJ1-2; possibly TRBD1 for D (6 bases). Germline V lookup: CDR1 MNHNY, CDR2 SVGAGI (reference sequence). V was clipped by 5 bases and J by 3 bases, with 13 bases between them. The CDR3 sequence is 14 residues long. The chain's CDR3 is CASSPREGDYGYTF. The CDR3 bases are TGTGCCAGCAGTCCACGGGAGGGGGACTATGGCTACACCTTC.

Only a few counts were recorded for this clonotype. This may be a read error: a much more frequent sequence differs by one nucleotide. V and J are TRBV29-1 and TRBJ1-5, with D unresolved. Germline CDR1 is SQVTM and CDR2 is ANQGSEA. V was cut by 6 bases and J by 4 bases, with 16 bases left in between. The CDR3 loop spans 14 amino acids. CDR3 region: CSVLDGSTNQPQHF. The DNA of the CDR3 is TGCAGCGTCCTGGACGGCTCTACGAATCAGCCCCAGCATTTT.

This clonotype was counted once. This may arise from a read error, as a much more abundant clone is one base away. The conserved phenylalanine or tryptophan is not found at the CDR3 terminus, so this likely reflects a read error. The chain has TRBV6-5 and TRBJ2-1; 9 bases fit TRBD1. Trimming took 5 bases from V and 6 from J; bases not matched to a gene: 8. Germline CDR1 reads MNHEY; CDR2 reads SVGAGI. The CDR3 contains 15 residues. CDR3 loop: CASSERQGVGNEQFS. CDR3 coding DNA: TGTGCCAGCAGTGAGCGACAGGGGGTGGGCAATGAGCAGTTCTCC.

This clonotype was seen repeatedly, ten times or more. The chain employs TRBV11-2 and TRBJ2-5; TRBD1 aligns across 7 bases. Germline V CDR1 and CDR2: SGHAT, FQNNGV. With V trimmed by 3 bases and J by 1 base, 2 bases remained unmatched. The CDR3 length is 14 residues. The CDR3 bases are TGTGCCAGCAGCTTGTCAGGGGGCCAAGAGACCCAGTACTTC. Its protein product is CASSLSGGQETQYF.

Concerning this clonotype itself: The junction departs from the called germline gene at one end, perhaps through a read error. The rearrangement joins TRBV12-3 or TRBV12-4 to TRBJ2-1; 8 bases agree with TRBD2. The CDR3 runs 15 residues. CDR3 sequence reads: CTSSPPVERESRQFF. The CDR3 DNA is TGTACCAGCAGTCCCCCCGTAGAGCGGGAGTCGAGGCAGTTCTTC.

Points on this clonotype: Since a much larger clone is just one base distant, this may be a read error. The chain joins TRBV6-5 to TRBJ2-7, with D possibly being TRBD2 (5 bases). Germline loops: CDR1 MNHEY, CDR2 SVGAGI. This CDR3 region has 13 residues. DNA of the CDR3: TGTGCCAGCAGTCGACCTGGGAGCTACGACCAGTACTTC. This sequence encodes CASSRPGSYDQYF.

This clonotype was seen a handful of times. V and J are TRBV4-3 and TRBJ2-2, with TRBD1 identical over 7 bases. Germline assignment: CDR1 LGHNA and CDR2 YSLEER. Losses at the gene ends were 2 bases for V and 6 bases for J; bases not matched to a gene: 9. The CDR3 is 16 amino acids. The CDR3 region is CASSQITGAPPGELFF. CDR3 DNA sequence: TGCGCCAGCAGCCAAATTACAGGGGCCCCCCCCGGGGAGCTGTTTTTT.

This sequence joins TRBV12-3 or TRBV12-4 and TRBJ2-1; D is undetermined. The CDR3 length is 13 residues. Trimming shortened V by 8 bases and J by 4 bases, and 12 bases separated the two germline ends. In DNA, the CDR3 is TGTGCCAGCTGCCTAGTGGAGTACAATGAGCAGTTCTTC. Protein product: CASCLVEYNEQFF.

This clonotype has more than one count but fewer than ten. A clone one base away is much larger, so this may be a read error. The chain recombines TRBV11-2 with TRBJ2-2; no clear D. This CDR3 has 13 residues. The V gene's germline CDR1 is SGHAT and CDR2 FQNNGV. The CDR3 reads CASGLRATGELFF. The CDR3 bases are TGTGCCAGCGGCTTAAGAGCAACCGGGGAGCTGTTTTTT.

About this clonotype: Germline is not matched at one junction end, which may reflect a read error. The V call is TRBV12-3 or TRBV12-4, the J call TRBJ2-1, with D uncertain. The CDR3 length is 14 residues. The CDR3 sequence: CPSSSDPIWVEQFF. CDR3 nucleotides: TGTCCCAGCAGTTCAGATCCCATCTGGGTTGAGCAGTTCTTC.

Concerning this clonotype itself: At one end the junction does not follow the germline gene, possibly because of a read error. The chain joins TRBV6-5 to TRBJ2-7; 8 nucleotides match TRBD1. This CDR3 is 14 amino acids long. Germline V gene data show CDR1 as MNHEY and CDR2 as SVGAGI. This CDR3 is CASSPGTGRYEEYF. The CDR3 bases are TGTGCCAGCAGCCCTGGGACAGGACGCTACGAGGAGTACTTC.

The chain has TRBV7-9 and TRBJ1-2; D remains unclear. V lost 5 bases, J lost 4 bases, and 11 bases lay in between. Germline lookup yields CDR1 SEHNR and CDR2 FQNEAQ (reference sequence). The CDR3 totals 13 residues. CDR3: CASSPPAGYGYTF. The CDR3, as DNA: TGTGCCAGCAGCCCTCCGGCGGGCTATGGCTACACCTTC.

The rearrangement links TRBV5-1 to TRBJ2-7; no clear D gene. The CDR3 is 13 amino acids. V shed 3 bases and J shed 4 bases, with 11 bases lying between them. Germline V lookup: CDR1 SGHRS, CDR2 YFSETQ. CDR3 coding DNA: TGCGCCAGCAGCTCAAGCATGTCATACGAGCAGTACTTC. It codes for CASSSSMSYEQYF.

The table lists this clonotype with a few counts. An end of the junction does not agree with germline; a read error may underlie this. The CDR3 reads CTSSVDWSTGELFF. The CDR3 DNA sequence: TGTACCAGCAGTGTGGACTGGAGCACCGGGGAGCTGTTTTTT. J is TRBJ2-2 and V is TRBV11-2; D possibly corresponds to TRBD2 (5 bases). This CDR3 has 14 amino acids. Germline CDR1 is SGHAT and CDR2 is FQNNGV.

Concerning this clonotype itself: This sequence may be a read error, since a much larger clone differs from it by one base. The gene calls are TRBV12-3 or TRBV12-4 and TRBJ2-1; 10 bases are shared with TRBD2. CDR3 length: 14 amino acids. DNA for the CDR3: TGTGCCAGCAATTTAGCGGGAGGTTCCAATGAGCAGTTCTTC. Translation: CASNLAGGSNEQFF.

This clonotype was picked up a small number of times. The gene calls are TRBV6-5 and TRBJ2-7, with 7 bases aligning to TRBD1. Germline CDR1 is MNHEY and CDR2 is SVGAGI. CDR3 length equals 11 residues. J gave up 11 bases and V 5 bases, and 6 bases lay outside the gene matches. This CDR3 is CASSGGQAKYF. CDR3 DNA sequence: TGTGCCAGCAGTGGCGGACAGGCGAAGTACTTC.

Turning to this clonotype: Since a much larger clone is just one base distant, this may be a read error. The chain has TRBV6-5 and TRBJ2-2; 7 bases fit TRBD2. In germline, CDR1 is MNHEY, CDR2 SVGAGI. Trimming removed 4 bases from V and 7 bases from J; junction bases left unmatched: 12. The CDR3 length is 16 residues. The CDR3 loop reads CASSSWGGAHIGELFF. For the CDR3, the DNA is TGTGCCAGCAGTTCCTGGGGAGGGGCCCACATCGGGGAGCTGTTTTTT.

The V gene is TRBV6-6, the J gene TRBJ2-7; TRBD2 aligns across 8 bases. The CDR3 length is 17 residues. From germline, CDR1 is MNHNY and CDR2 SVGAGI (reference sequence). With 6 bases clipped from V and 2 bases from J, the junction kept 15 bases outside the gene matches. The CDR3 spells CASRYRGGAGPTYEQYF. The CDR3 DNA sequence: TGTGCCAGCAGATATCGGGGGGGGGCAGGTCCAACCTACGAGCAGTACTTC.

Regarding this clonotype: With a much larger clone just one base away, this may be a read error. The chain couples TRBV12-3 or TRBV12-4 to TRBJ1-2; D is uncertain. This CDR3 has 13 amino acids. CDR3: CASSLSGSYDYTF. In DNA, the CDR3 is TGTGCCAGCAGTTTAAGCGGATCCTATGACTACACCTTC.

Ten or more counts support this clonotype. V usage is TRBV29-1 and J usage is TRBJ2-7; TRBD2 aligns across 10 bases. Germline loops: CDR1 SQVTM, CDR2 ANQGSEA. This CDR3 comprises 16 residues. V lost 0 bases to trimming and J lost 2 bases; unmatched junction nucleotides: 7. The CDR3 region has the DNA TGCAGCGTTGAAGAGGCCCCAGCGGGAGGGCCCTACGAGCAGTACTTC. Protein product: CSVEEAPAGGPYEQYF.

This clonotype is a singleton in its sample. V is TRBV12-3 or TRBV12-4 and J is TRBJ2-6, with a weak D call TRBD2 (6 bases). This CDR3 comprises 13 residues. V lost 11 bases and J 5 bases, leaving 13 bases between the germline ends. Here the CDR3 reads CAAGGSRANVLTF. Written as DNA, the CDR3 is TGTGCCGCCGGGGGATCTAGGGCCAACGTCCTGACTTTC.

In regard to this clonotype: This may be a read error: a much more frequent sequence differs by one nucleotide. This likely comes from a read error, as the CDR3 has no conserved phenylalanine or tryptophan at its end. The chain combines TRBV6-2 or TRBV6-3 with TRBJ2-3; D unresolved. Per germline, CDR1 MNHEY and CDR2 SVGEGT. Trimming cost V 7 bases and J 7 bases, with 15 bases left between them. The length of the CDR3 is 13 residues. The CDR3 DNA reads TGTGCCAGCACTAGGACCGGAGTAAATACGCAGTATCTT. Amino acid sequence: CASTRTGVNTQYL.

The rearrangement links TRBV6-5 to TRBJ1-2; D ambiguous. Germline lookup yields CDR1 MNHEY and CDR2 SVGAGI. The CDR3 sequence is 14 residues long. Trimming left V 11 bases short and J 4 bases short, with 20 bases between. CDR3 coding DNA: TGTGCCGGCTTTCCGGGAGGGCCGGTCTATGGCTACACCTTC. Protein sequence: CAGFPGGPVYGYTF.